This TCR beta chain was found in a study of blood T cell repertoires in COVID-19. Per the germline V gene, CDR1 is KGHSH and CDR2 is LQKENI. The V segment lost 8 bases and the J segment 2 bases; nucleotides outside the gene matches: 4. CDR3 length: 13 residues. This clone was seen just once. TCRdb's copy holds only in-frame clones and misses some; the assay was immunoSEQ multiplex PCR. The sample carries around 150,000 clones, around 84% recorded once. The sample taken for sequencing was peripheral blood. The chain has TRBV18 and TRBJ2-3, with 7 bases lining up with TRBD2. This receptor was identified in an elderly woman with acute or convalescent COVID-19. The CDR3 loop reads CASTGTNTDTQYF. The CDR3 coding sequence is TGTGCCAGCACCGGGACTAACACAGATACGCAGTATTTT.